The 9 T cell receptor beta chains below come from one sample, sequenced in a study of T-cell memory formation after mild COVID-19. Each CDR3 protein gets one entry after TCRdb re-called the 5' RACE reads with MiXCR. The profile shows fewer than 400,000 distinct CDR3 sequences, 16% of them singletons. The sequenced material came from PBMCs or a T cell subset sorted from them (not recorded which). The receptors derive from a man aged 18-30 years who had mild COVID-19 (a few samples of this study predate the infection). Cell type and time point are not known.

CDR3 in amino acids: CASSLAGTGFRAEQFF. CDR3 bases: TGTGCCAGCAGCTTGGCTGGGACAGGGTTTAGGGCTGAGCAGTTCTTC. This chain joins TRBV7-2 and TRBJ2-1, with 9 bases that match TRBD1. There are 16 residues in the CDR3. CDR1 is SGHTA and CDR2 is FQGNSA in the germline V gene. The J segment lost 9 bases and the V segment lost 3 bases, leaving 12 bases of the junction unmatched.

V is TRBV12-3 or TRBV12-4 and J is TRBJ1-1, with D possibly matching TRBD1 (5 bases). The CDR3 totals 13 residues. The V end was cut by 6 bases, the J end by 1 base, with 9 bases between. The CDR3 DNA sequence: TGTGCCAGCAGGGCGACAGCGAACACTGAAGCTTTCTTT. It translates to CASRATANTEAFF.

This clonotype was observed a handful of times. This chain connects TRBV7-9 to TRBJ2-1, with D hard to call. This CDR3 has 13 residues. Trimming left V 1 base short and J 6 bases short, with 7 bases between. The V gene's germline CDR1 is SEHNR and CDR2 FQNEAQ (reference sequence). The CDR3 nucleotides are TGTGCCAGCAGCTTAGATCCGTTCAATGAGCAGTTCTTC. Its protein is CASSLDPFNEQFF.

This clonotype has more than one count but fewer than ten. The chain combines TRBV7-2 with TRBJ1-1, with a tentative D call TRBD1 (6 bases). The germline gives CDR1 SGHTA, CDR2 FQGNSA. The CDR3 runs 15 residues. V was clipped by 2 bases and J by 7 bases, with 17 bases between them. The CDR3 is CASSLQIGGGHEAFF. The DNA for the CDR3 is TGTGCCAGCAGCTTACAGATTGGCGGGGGGCATGAAGCTTTCTTT.

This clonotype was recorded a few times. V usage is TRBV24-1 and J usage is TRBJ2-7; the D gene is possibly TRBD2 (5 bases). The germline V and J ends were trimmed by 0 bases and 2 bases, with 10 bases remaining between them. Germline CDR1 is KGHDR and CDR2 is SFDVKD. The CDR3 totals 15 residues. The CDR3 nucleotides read TGTGCCACCAGTGATTTGCAGACGGGGACCTACGAGCAGTACGTC. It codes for CATSDLQTGTYEQYV.

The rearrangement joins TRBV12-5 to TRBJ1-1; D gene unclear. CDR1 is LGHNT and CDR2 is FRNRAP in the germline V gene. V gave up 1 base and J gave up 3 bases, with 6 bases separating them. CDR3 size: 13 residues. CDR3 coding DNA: TGTGCTAGTGGTTTGGAGGAATACACTGAAGCTTTCTTT. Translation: CASGLEEYTEAFF.

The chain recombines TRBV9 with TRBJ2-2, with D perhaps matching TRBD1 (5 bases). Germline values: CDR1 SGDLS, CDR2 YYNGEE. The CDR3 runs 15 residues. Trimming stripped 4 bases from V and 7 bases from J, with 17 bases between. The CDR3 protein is CASSPVMGPHGELFF. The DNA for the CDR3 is TGTGCCAGCAGCCCCGTCATGGGGCCCCACGGGGAGCTGTTTTTT.

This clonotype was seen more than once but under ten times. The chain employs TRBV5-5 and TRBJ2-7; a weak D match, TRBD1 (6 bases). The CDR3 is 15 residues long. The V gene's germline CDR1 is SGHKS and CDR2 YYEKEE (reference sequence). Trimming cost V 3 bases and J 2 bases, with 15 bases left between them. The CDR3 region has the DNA TGTGCCAGCAGCTCGGGTTGGACAGTCACCTACGAGCAGTACGTC. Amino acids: CASSSGWTVTYEQYV.

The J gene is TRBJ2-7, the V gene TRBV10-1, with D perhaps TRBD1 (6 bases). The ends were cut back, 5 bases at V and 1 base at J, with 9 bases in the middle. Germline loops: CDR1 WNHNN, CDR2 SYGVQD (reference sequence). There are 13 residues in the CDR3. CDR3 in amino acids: CASSWTDSYEQYV. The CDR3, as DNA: TGCGCCAGCAGTTGGACAGATTCCTACGAGCAGTACGTC.